This TCR beta chain is from a study of blood T cell repertoires in COVID-19. For the study at large: Italy, Spain and the United States were the sources of the convalescent and acute COVID-19 samples. T cells, B-cell-depleted T cells, or PBMCs provided the cDNA or gDNA that served as material.

Trimming pared 7 bases from V and 5 bases from J, leaving 14 bases between. Germline lookup yields CDR1 GTSNPN and CDR2 SVGIG (reference sequence). The CDR3 has 13 amino acids. Original analysis: Nucleated cell number was recorded as an estimate derived from reference gene primer amplification. Repertoires were generated with immunoSEQ multiplex PCR, while TCRdb's copy carries only in-frame clones and drops some. Clonal size and the V and J genes are those of that table, whereas D and trimming came from the DNA. The top ten clones hold about 9% of a sample with some 45,000 clones, roughly nine tenths of them seen once.

The rearrangement joins TRBV30 to TRBJ1-4, with a tentative D call TRBD1 (6 bases). This clonotype originated in a human donor in a cohort sampled during active COVID-19. Sequenced sample: peripheral blood. The CDR3 region has the DNA TGTGCCTATGGGGGCAGGGGAAATGAAAAACTGTTTTTT. Its translation is CAYGGRGNEKLFF.